The 11 T cell receptor delta chains below come from one sample, sequenced in a study of gammadelta T cells in human blood. TCRdb re-processed the RT-PCR reads using CATT. The sample lists several hundred delta-chain clones; about 31% were seen once. Source material: Vgamma9Vdelta2 gamma-delta T cells from cord blood. These TCRs come from a newborn.

Concerning this clone itself: It may be a read error: a sequence one base away is much more abundant. This rearrangement joins TRDV2 to TRDJ3, with 11 bases identical to TRDD3. The CDR3 extends over 21 amino acids. Germline CDR1 reads GEAIGNYY; CDR2 reads EKD. CDR3 bases: TGTGCCTGGGACACCGGACCTGGGGGATACCCGAGCTCCTGGGACACCCGACAGATGTTTTTC. Translated: CAWDTGPGGYPSSWDTRQMFF.

In regard to this clone: With a far larger clone one base away, a read error is the likely cause. V usage is TRDV2 and J usage is TRDJ3; 9 nucleotides match TRDD3. Matching the DNA to germline supplied the J gene, which TCRdb does not give. The V gene's germline CDR1 is GEAIGNYY and CDR2 EKD. This CDR3 is 21 amino acids long. Here the CDR3 reads CACDTVGLGDPSSWDIRQMFF. CDR3 sequence (DNA): TGTGCCTGTGACACCGTGGGACTGGGGGACCCTAGCTCCTGGGACATCCGACAGATGTTTTTC.

This clone is labeled as large (0.1 to 1%). V and J are TRDV2 and TRDJ3; 12 nucleotides line up with TRDD3. There are 19 residues in the CDR3. Trimming removed 0 bases from V and 9 bases from J; junction bases left unmatched: 11. The V gene's germline CDR1 is GEAIGNYY and CDR2 EKD. CDR3 protein: CACDTALGDTPILTRQMFF. For the CDR3, the DNA is TGTGCCTGTGACACCGCTCTGGGGGATACGCCCATCCTCACCCGACAGATGTTTTTC.

This clone was seen just once. Being one base from a much bigger clone, this may be a read error. The rearrangement links TRDV2 to TRDJ2, with TRDD3 identical over 12 bases. No J segment appears in TCRdb, so it was assigned here by matching the sequence to germline. The CDR3 runs 16 residues. Germline-derived CDR1 and CDR2 are GEAIGNYY and EKD. V was pared by 3 bases and J by 5 bases, with 6 bases of the junction left unmatched. The CDR3 reads CACDALTGGYTAQLFF. The CDR3 nucleotides are TGTGCCTGTGACGCCCTTACTGGGGGATACACAGCACAACTCTTCTTT.

Turning to this clone: A far larger clone lies a single base away; this is likely a read error. The V gene was identified as TRDV2, while no J gene was called; TRDD3, as called in the table, went unchecked against the DNA. The CDR3 sequence is 15 residues long. Germline V gives CDR1 GEAIGNYY, CDR2 EKD. Here the CDR3 reads CAWVARRDKTDKPIF. The DNA for the CDR3 is TGTGCCTGGGTGGCTCGACGGGATAAGACCGATAAACCCATCTTT.

This clone came up a few times. V gene TRDV2 combines with J gene TRDJ2; D unclear. The CDR3 consists of 13 residues. V was trimmed by 5 bases and J by 0 bases, leaving 6 bases between them. Germline V gene data show CDR1 as GEAIGNYY and CDR2 as EKD. CDR3 in amino acids: CACGSALTAQLFF. The DNA of the CDR3 is TGTGCCTGTGGTAGTGCTTTGACAGCACAACTCTTCTTT.

Concerning this clone: One end of the junction fails to match germline, which may point to a read error. V usage is TRDV2 and J usage is TRDJ3; TRDD3 agrees at 9 bases. The J gene, absent from TCRdb, was called here by matching the DNA to germline. The V gene's germline CDR1 is GEAIGNYY and CDR2 EKD. The CDR3 is 19 residues long. The CDR3 protein is CACDPVLGESSCDTRQMFF. CDR3 bases: TGTGCCTGTGACCCCGTACTGGGGGAGAGCTCCTGTGACACCCGACAGATGTTTTTC.

On this clone: A far larger clone is one nucleotide away, so this likely arose from a read error. The rearrangement uses TRDV2 and TRDJ3; 9 bases fit TRDD3. TCRdb is silent on the J gene; assignment here came from matching the DNA to germline. The length of the CDR3 is 20 residues. CDR1 is GEAIGNYY, CDR2 EKD, per germline. CDR3 DNA sequence: TGTGCCTGTGACACCATCGCTGGGGGATTCAGCTCCTGGGACACCCAACAGATGTTTTTC. The encoded protein is CACDTIAGGFSSWDTQQMFF.

This clone was observed once. One base separates it from a far larger clone, so it is likely a read error. The V gene was left uncalled, and the J gene is TRDJ1; TRDD3, the table's D call, lacks a check against the DNA. The CDR3 runs to 19 residues. The CDR3 nucleotides read TGTGCCTGTGACACTCGCTCCCCTGGGGGCCCCCGGTACACCGATAAACTCATCTTT. The encoded protein is CACDTRSPGGPRYTDKLIF.

This sequence joins TRDV2 and TRDJ1, with 9 bases that match TRDD3. Trimming removed 9 bases from V and 6 bases from J; junction bases left unmatched: 13. Germline CDR1 reads GEAIGNYY; CDR2 reads EKD. This CDR3 comprises 14 residues. Here the CDR3 reads CARDTGGTPHKLIF. As DNA, the CDR3 is TGTGCCCGCGATACTGGGGGAACCCCTCATAAACTCATCTTT.

In its sample, this clone ranks as large. The gene calls are TRDV2 and TRDJ1, with 9 nucleotides matching TRDD3. V lost 0 bases and J lost 0; bases outside the gene matches: 10. There are 18 residues in the CDR3. The V gene's germline CDR1 is GEAIGNYY and CDR2 EKD. The CDR3 reads CACDTVRTGGIYTDKLIF. Written as DNA, the CDR3 is TGTGCCTGTGACACCGTAAGGACTGGGGGAATCTACACCGATAAACTCATCTTT.